This T cell receptor beta chain came from a study of CD4 T cells in relation to SARS-CoV-2 and coronaviruses. Study-level information: Median patient age was around 40 years, spanning 21 to 72 years. The HLA restriction of the shared crossreactive spike epitopes was mapped.

Unmatched junction bases numbered 4, after V lost 2 bases and J lost 1 base. This CDR3 is built from 16 residues. Germline lookup yields CDR1 SGDLS and CDR2 YYNGEE. A note on this clone: The antigen remains undetermined.

For around 11 days, about 9.9 x 10^4 sorted CD4+ cells grew with T cell-depleted PBMCs and CEF. Assay: immunoSEQ multiplex PCR; the TCRdb copy retains only in-frame clones and omits some. The data contain just over 35,000 clones, approximately 80% of them seen just once; the ten biggest clones take up around 6.6%. The rearrangement links TRBV9 to TRBJ2-5, with 11 bases that match TRBD2. This clonotype originated in an adult with COVID-19. Source material: naive CD4+ T cells from PBMCs, cultured in vitro. The sample's subset: naive CD4+ T cells isolated by negative enrichment. The CDR3 bases are TGTGCCAGCAGCGTTACTAGCGGGAGTATCCAAGAGACCCAGTACTTC. Residues: CASSVTSGSIQETQYF.